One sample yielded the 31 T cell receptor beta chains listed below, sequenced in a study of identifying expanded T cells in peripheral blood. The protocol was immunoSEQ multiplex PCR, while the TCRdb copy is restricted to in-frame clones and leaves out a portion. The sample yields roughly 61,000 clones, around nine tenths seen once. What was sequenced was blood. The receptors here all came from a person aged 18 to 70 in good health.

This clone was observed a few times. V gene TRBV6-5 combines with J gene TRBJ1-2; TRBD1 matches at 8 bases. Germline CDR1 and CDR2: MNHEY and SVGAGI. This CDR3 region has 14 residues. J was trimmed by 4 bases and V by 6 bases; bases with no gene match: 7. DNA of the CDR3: TGTGCCAGCAGCCGACAGGGGTTTGGCTATGGCTACACCTTC. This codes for CASSRQGFGYGYTF.

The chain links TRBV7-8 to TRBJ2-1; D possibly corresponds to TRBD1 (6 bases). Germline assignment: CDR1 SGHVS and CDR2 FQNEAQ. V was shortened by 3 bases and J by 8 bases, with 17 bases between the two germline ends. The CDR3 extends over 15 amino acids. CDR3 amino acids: CASSLAGVKSDEQFF. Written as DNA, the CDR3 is TGTGCCAGCAGCTTGGCAGGGGTTAAATCAGATGAGCAGTTCTTC.

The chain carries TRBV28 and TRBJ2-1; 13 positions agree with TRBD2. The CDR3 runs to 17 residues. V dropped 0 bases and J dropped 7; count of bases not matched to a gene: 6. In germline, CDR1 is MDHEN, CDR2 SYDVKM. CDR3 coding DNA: TGTGCCAGCAGTTTATGGCTTGCACTAGCGGGAGGGAATGAGCAGTTCTTC. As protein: CASSLWLALAGGNEQFF.

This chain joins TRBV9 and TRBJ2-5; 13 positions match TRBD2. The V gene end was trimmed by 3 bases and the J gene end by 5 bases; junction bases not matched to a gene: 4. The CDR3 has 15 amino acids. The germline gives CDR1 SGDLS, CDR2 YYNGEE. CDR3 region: CASSAGLAGAETQYF. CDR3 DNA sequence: TGTGCCAGCAGCGCCGGACTAGCGGGAGCTGAGACCCAGTACTTC.

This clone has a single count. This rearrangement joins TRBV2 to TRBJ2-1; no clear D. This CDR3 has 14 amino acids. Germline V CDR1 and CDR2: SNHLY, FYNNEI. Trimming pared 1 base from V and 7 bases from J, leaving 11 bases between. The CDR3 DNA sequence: TGTGCCAGCAGTGAAGGGCAGAGTTGGAATGAGCAGTTCTTC. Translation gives CASSEGQSWNEQFF.

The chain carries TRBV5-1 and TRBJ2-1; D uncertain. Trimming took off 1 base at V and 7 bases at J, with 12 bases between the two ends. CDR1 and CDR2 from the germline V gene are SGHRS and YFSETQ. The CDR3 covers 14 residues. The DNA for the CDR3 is TGCGCCAGCAGCTTGACTGGTGCGGCAAATGAGCAGTTCTTC. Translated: CASSLTGAANEQFF.

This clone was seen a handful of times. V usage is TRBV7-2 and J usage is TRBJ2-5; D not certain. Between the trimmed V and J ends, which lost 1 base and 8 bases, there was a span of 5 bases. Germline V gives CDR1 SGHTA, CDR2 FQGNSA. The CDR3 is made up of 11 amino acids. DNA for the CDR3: TGTGCCAGCAGCTTAGATCCCACCCAGTACTTC. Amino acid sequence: CASSLDPTQYF.

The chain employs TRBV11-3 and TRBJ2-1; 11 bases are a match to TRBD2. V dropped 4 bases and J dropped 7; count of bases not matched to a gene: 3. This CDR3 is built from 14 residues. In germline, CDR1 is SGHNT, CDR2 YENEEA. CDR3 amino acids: CASSSGTSGNEQFF. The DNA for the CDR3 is TGTGCCAGCAGCTCCGGGACTAGCGGAAATGAGCAGTTCTTC. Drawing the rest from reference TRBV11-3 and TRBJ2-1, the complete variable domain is EAGVVQSPRYKIIEKKQPVAFWCNPISGHNTLYWYLQNLGQGPELLIRYENEEAVDDSQLPKDRFSAERLKGVDSTLKIQPAELGDSAVYLCASSSGTSGNEQFFGPGTRLTVL.

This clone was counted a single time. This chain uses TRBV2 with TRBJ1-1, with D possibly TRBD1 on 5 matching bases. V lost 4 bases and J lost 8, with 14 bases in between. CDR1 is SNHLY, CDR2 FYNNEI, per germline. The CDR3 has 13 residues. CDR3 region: CASSASRGSEAFF. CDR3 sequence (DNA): TGTGCCAGCAGTGCGAGCCGGGGGTCCGAAGCTTTCTTT.

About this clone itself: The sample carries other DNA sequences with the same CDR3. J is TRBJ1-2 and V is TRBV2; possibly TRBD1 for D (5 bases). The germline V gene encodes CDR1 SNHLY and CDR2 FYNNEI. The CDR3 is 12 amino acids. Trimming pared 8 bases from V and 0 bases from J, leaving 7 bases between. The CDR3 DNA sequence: TGTGCCAGCGACAGAGCTAACTATGGCTACACCTTC. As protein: CASDRANYGYTF.

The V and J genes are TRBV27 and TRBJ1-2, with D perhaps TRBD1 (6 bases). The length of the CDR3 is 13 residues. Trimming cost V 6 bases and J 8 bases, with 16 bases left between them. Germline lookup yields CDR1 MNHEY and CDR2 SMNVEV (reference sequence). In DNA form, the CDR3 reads TGTGCCAGCAGACAGGGTGGGGGACGGGGCTACACCTTC. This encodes CASRQGGGRGYTF.

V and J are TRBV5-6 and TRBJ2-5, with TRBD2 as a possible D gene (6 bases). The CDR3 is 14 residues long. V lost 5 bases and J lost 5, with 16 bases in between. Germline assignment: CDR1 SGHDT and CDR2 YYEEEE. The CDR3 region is CASRLLAFGETQYF. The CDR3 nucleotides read TGTGCCAGCAGGTTACTAGCATTTGGGGAGACCCAGTACTTC. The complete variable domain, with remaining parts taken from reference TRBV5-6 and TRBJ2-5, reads DAGVTQSPTHLIKTRGQQVTLRCSPKSGHDTVSWYQQALGQGPQFIFQYYEEEERQRGNFPDRFSGHQFPNYSSELNVNALLLGDSALYLCASRLLAFGETQYFGPGTRLLVL.

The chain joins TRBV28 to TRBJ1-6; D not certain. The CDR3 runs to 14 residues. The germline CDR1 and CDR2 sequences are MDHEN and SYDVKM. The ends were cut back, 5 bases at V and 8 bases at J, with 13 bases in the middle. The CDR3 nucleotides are TGTGCCAGCAGTCCATTTGGCAGTTATTCACCCCTCCACTTT. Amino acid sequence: CASSPFGSYSPLHF.

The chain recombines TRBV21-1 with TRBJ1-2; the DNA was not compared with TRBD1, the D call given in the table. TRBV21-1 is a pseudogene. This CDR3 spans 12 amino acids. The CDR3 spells CASSKEGEGYTF. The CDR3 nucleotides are TGTGCCAGCAGCAAAGAGGGGGAGGGCTACACCTTC.

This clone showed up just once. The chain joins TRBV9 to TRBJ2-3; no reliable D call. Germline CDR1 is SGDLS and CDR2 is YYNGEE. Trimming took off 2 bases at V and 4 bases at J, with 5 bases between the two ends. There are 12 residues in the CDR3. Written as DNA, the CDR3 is TGTGCCAGCAGCGTTGGGTCAGATACGCAGTATTTT. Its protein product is CASSVGSDTQYF.

The CDR3: CASSSDRVDYGYTF. The CDR3 coding sequence is TGTGCCAGCAGTTCGGACAGGGTGGACTATGGCTACACCTTC. The V call is TRBV6-5, the J call TRBJ1-2; 8 nucleotides line up with TRBD1. CDR3 length equals 14 residues. Germline CDR1 is MNHEY and CDR2 is SVGAGI. J gave up 3 bases and V 4 bases, and 4 bases lay outside the gene matches.

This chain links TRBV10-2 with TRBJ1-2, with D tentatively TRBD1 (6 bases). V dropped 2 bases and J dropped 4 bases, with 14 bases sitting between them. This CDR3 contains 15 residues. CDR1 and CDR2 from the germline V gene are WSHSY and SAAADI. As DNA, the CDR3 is TGCGCCAGCAGTGAGCCCTCCAGGGGCGTCTATGGCTACACCTTC. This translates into CASSEPSRGVYGYTF.

The CDR3 nucleotides are TGTGCCAGCAGTTTGGGACTTGTCTACGAGCAGTACTTC. Translation gives CASSLGLVYEQYF. The chain carries TRBV28 and TRBJ2-7; maybe TRBD2 (6 bases). Germline V lookup: CDR1 MDHEN, CDR2 SYDVKM. CDR3 size: 13 residues. V shed 3 bases and J shed 3 bases, with 9 bases lying between them.

CDR3 sequence: CASSLPLSNSPLHF. The CDR3 bases are TGTGCCAGCAGCTTACCTCTATCGAATTCACCCCTCCACTTT. The chain combines TRBV5-4 with TRBJ1-6; D is unclear. Trimming pared 2 bases from V and 7 bases from J, leaving 10 bases between. CDR1 is SGHNT, CDR2 YYREEE, per germline (reference sequence). This CDR3 spans 14 amino acids.

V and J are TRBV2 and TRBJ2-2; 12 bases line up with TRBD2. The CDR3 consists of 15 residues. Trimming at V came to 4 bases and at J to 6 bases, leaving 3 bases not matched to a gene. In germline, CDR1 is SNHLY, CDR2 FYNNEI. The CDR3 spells CASSGLAGVPGELFF. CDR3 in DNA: TGTGCCAGCAGTGGACTAGCGGGAGTCCCCGGGGAGCTGTTTTTT. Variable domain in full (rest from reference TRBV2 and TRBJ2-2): EPEVTQTPSHQVTQMGQEVILRCVPISNHLYFYWYRQILGQKVEFLVSFYNNEISEKSEIFDDQFSVERPDGSNFTLKIRSTKLEDSAMYFCASSGLAGVPGELFFGEGSRLTVL.

The CDR3 sequence is CASKGTYQETQYF. The DNA for the CDR3 is TGTGCCAGTAAGGGGACCTATCAAGAGACCCAGTACTTC. The chain combines TRBV19 with TRBJ2-5; either TRBD1 or TRBD2 may fit D (5 bases each). The CDR3 has 13 residues. Germline CDR1 is LNHDA and CDR2 is SQIVND (reference sequence). The V end was cut by 7 bases, the J end by 2 bases, with 11 bases between. The entire variable domain, with the rest obtained from reference TRBV19 and TRBJ2-5, is as follows: DGGITQSPKYLFRKEGQNVTLSCEQNLNHDAMYWYRQDPGQGLRLIYYSQIVNDFQKGDIAEGYSVSREKKESFPLTVTSAQKNPTAFYLCASKGTYQETQYFGPGTRLLVL.

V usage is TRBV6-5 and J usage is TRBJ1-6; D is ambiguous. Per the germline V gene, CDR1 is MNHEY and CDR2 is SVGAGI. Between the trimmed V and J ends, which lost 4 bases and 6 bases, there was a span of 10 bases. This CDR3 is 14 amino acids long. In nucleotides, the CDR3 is TGTGCCAGCAGTTGGAAAGAGATTAATTCACCCCTCCACTTT. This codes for CASSWKEINSPLHF.

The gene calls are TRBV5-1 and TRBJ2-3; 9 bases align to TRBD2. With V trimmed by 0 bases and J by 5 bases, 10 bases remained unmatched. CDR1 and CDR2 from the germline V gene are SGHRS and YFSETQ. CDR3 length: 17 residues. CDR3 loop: CASSLEGREGQLDTQYF. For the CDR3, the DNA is TGCGCCAGCAGCTTGGAAGGGCGGGAGGGCCAATTAGATACGCAGTATTTT.

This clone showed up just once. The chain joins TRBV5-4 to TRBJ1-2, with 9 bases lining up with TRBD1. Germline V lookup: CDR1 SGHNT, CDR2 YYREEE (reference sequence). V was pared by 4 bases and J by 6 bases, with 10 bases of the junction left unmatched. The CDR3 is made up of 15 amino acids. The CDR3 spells CASSRDRERGDGYTF. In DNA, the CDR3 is TGTGCCAGCAGCAGGGACAGGGAAAGGGGGGATGGCTACACCTTC. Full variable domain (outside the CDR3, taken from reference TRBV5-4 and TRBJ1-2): ETGVTQSPTHLIKTRGQQVTLRCSSQSGHNTVSWYQQALGQGPQFIFQYYREEENGRGNFPPRFSGLQFPNYSSELNVNALELDDSALYLCASSRDRERGDGYTFGSGTRLTVV.

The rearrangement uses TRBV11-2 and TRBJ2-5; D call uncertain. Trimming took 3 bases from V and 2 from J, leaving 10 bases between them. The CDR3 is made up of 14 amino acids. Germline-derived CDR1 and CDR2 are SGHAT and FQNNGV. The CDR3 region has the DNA TGTGCCAGCAGCTTCCCCCTGGGACAAGAGACCCAGTACTTC. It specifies CASSFPLGQETQYF.

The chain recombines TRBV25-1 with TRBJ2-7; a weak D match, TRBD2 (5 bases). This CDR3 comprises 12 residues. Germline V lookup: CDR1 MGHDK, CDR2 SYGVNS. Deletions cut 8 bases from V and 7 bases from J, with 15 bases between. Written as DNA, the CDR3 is TGTGCCAGCGGAGGACCCAGAGCAGAGCAGTACTTC. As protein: CASGGPRAEQYF.

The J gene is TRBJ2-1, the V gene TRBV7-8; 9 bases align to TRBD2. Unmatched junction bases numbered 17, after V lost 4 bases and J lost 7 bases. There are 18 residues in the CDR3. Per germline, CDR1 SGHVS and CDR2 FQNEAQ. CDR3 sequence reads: CASSSLEGKGLAGNEQFF. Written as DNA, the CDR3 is TGTGCCAGCAGCTCACTAGAGGGAAAGGGACTAGCCGGTAATGAGCAGTTCTTC.

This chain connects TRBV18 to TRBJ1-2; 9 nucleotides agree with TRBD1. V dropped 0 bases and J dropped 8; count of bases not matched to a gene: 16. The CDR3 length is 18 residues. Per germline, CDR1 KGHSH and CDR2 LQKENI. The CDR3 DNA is TGTGCCAGCTCACCACCTAACCCAATTCCCTTAACAGGGGGCGGCTACACCTTC. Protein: CASSPPNPIPLTGGGYTF.

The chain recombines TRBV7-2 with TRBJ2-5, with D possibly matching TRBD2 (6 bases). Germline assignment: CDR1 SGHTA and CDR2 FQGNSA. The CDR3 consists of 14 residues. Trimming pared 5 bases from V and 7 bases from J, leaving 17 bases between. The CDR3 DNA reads TGTGCCAGCAGCGGCAGGACTACTTCGGGGACCCAGTACTTC. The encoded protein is CASSGRTTSGTQYF.

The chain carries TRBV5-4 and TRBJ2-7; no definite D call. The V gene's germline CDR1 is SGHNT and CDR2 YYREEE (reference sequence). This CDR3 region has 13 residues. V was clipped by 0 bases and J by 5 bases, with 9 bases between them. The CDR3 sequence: CASSLDTSHEQYF. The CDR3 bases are TGTGCCAGCAGCTTGGATACTTCCCACGAGCAGTACTTC.

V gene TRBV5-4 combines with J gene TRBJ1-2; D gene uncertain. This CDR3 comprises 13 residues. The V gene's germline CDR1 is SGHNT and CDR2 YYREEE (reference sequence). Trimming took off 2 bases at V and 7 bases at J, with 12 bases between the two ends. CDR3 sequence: CASSLGQESGYTF. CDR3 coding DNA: TGTGCCAGCAGCTTAGGCCAGGAGAGTGGCTACACCTTC.